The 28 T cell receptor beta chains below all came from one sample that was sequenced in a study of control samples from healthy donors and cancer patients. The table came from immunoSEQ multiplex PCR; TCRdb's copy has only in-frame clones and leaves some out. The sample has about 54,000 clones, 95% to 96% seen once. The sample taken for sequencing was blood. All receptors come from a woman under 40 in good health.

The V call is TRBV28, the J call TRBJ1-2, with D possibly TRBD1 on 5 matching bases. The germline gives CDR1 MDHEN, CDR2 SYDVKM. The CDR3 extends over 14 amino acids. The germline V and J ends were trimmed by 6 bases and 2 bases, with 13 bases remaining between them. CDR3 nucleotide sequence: TGTGCCAGCAGCCAGGGTCCTAACAACTATGGCTACACCTTC. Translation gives CASSQGPNNYGYTF.

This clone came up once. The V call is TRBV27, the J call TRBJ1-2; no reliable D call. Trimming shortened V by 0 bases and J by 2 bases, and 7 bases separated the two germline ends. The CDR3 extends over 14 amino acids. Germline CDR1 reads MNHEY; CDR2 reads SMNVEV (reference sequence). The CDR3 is CASSLSYQNYGYTF. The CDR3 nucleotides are TGTGCCAGCAGTTTATCTTACCAGAACTATGGCTACACCTTC.

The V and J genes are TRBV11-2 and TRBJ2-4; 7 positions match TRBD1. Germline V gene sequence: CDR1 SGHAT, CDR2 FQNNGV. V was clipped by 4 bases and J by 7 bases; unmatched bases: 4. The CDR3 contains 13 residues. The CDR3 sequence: CASSSDRANIQYF. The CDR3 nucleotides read TGTGCCAGCAGCTCTGACAGGGCGAACATTCAGTACTTC.

The CDR3 spells CASSPIAGAVDTQYF. DNA for the CDR3: TGTGCCAGCAGCCCGATAGCGGGAGCGGTGGATACGCAGTATTTT. This chain uses TRBV6-5 with TRBJ2-3; 9 nucleotides match TRBD2. The CDR3 runs to 15 residues. Looked up from germline, CDR1 is MNHEY and CDR2 is SVGAGI. V gave up 6 bases and J gave up 6 bases; unmatched junction bases: 10.

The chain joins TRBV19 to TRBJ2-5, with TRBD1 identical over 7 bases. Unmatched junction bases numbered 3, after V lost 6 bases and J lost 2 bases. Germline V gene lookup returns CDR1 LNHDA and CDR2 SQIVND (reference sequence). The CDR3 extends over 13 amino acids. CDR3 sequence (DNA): TGTGCCAGTAGCCGGGACAGACAAGAGACCCAGTACTTC. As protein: CASSRDRQETQYF.

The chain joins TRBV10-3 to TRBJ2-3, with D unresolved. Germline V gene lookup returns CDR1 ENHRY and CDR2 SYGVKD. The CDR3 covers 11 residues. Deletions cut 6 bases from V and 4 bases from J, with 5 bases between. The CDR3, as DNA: TGTGCCATCAGGGCGGCAGATACGCAGTATTTT. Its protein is CAIRAADTQYF.

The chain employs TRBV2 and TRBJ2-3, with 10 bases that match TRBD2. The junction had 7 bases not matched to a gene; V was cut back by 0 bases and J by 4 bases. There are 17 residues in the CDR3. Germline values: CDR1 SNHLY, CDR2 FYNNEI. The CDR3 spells CASSEAWLAGVPDTQYF. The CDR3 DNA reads TGTGCCAGCAGTGAAGCCTGGCTAGCGGGAGTGCCAGATACGCAGTATTTT. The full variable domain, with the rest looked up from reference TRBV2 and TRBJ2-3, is EPEVTQTPSHQVTQMGQEVILRCVPISNHLYFYWYRQILGQKVEFLVSFYNNEISEKSEIFDDQFSVERPDGSNFTLKIRSTKLEDSAMYFCASSEAWLAGVPDTQYFGPGTRLTVL.

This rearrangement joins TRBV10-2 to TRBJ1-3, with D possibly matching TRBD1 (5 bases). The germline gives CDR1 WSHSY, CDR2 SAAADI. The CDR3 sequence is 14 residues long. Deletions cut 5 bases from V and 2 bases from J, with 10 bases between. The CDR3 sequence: CASSSGSAGNTIYF. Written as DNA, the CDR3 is TGCGCCAGCAGTTCAGGGAGCGCTGGAAACACCATATATTTT.

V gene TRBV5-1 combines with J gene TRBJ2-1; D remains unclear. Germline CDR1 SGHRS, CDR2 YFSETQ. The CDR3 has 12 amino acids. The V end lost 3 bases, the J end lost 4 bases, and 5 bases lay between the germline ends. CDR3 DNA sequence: TGCGCCAGCAGCTCGAATTACAATGAGCAGTTCTTC. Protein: CASSSNYNEQFF.

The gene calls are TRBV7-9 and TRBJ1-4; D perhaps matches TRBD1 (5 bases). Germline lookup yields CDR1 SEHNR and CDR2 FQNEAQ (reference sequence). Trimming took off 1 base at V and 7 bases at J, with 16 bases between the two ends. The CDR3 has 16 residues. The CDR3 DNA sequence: TGTGCCAGCAGCTTAGTGGGGGGGAATCACGGTGAAAAACTGTTTTTT. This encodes CASSLVGGNHGEKLFF. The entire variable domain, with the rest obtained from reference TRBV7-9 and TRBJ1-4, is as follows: DTGVSQNPRHKITKRGQNVTFRCDPISEHNRLYWYRQTLGQGPEFLTYFQNEAQLEKSRLLSDRFSAERPKGSFSTLEIQRTEQGDSAMYLCASSLVGGNHGEKLFFGSGTQLSVL.

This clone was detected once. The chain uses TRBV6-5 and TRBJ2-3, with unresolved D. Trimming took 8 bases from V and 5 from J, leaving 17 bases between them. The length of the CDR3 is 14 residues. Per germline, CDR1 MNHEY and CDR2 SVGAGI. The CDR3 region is CASAAPASGDTQYF. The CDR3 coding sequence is TGTGCCAGCGCCGCCCCAGCTTCGGGAGATACGCAGTATTTT.

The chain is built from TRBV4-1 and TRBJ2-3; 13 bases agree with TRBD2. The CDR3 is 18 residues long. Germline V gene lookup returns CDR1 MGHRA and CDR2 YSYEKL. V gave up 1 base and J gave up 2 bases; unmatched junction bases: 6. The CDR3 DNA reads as TGCGCCAGCAGCCAAGGTCCGGGACTAGCGGGATCCACAGATACGCAGTATTTT. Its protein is CASSQGPGLAGSTDTQYF.

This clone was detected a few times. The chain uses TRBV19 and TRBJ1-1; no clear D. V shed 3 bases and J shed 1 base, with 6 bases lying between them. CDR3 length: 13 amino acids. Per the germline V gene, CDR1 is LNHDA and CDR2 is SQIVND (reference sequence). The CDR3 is CASSIGPNTEAFF. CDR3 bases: TGTGCCAGTAGTATCGGACCGAACACTGAAGCTTTCTTT.

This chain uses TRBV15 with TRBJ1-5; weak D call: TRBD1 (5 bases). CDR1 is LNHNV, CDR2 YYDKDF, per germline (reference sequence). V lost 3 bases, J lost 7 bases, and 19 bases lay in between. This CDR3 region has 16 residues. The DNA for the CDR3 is TGTGCCACCAGCAGTCGCCCCGGGGGTAGGGCACAGCCCCAGCATTTT. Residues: CATSSRPGGRAQPQHF.

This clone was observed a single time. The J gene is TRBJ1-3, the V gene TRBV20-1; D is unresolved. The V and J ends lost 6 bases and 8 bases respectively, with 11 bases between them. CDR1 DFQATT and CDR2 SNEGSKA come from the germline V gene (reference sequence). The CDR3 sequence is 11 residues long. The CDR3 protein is CSAYSLDTIYF. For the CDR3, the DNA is TGCAGTGCGTACTCCTTGGACACCATATATTTT.

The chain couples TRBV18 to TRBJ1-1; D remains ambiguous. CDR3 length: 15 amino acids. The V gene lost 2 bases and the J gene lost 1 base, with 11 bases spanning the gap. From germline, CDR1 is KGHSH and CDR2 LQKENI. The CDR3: CASSPNPAPNTEAFF. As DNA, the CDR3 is TGTGCCAGCTCACCAAATCCAGCACCGAACACTGAAGCTTTCTTT.

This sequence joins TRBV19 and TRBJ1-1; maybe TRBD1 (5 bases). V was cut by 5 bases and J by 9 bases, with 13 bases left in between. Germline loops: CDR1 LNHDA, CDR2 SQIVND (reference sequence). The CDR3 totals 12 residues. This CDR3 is CASSARELKAFF. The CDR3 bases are TGTGCCAGTAGTGCCAGGGAGCTTAAAGCTTTCTTT. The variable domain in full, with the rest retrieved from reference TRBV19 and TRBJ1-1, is DGGITQSPKYLFRKEGQNVTLSCEQNLNHDAMYWYRQDPGQGLRLIYYSQIVNDFQKGDIAEGYSVSREKKESFPLTVTSAQKNPTAFYLCASSARELKAFFGQGTRLTVV.

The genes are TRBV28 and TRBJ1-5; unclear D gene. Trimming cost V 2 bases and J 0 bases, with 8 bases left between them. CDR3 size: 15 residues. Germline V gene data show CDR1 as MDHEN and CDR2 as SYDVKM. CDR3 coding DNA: TGTGCCAGCAGTTTAGATCTTGGTAGCAATCAGCCCCAGCATTTT. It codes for CASSLDLGSNQPQHF.

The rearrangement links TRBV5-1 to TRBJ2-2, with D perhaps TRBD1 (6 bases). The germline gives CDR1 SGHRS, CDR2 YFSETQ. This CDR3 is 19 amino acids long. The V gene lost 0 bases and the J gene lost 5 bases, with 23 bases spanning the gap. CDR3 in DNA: TGCGCCAGCAGCTTGGCCCAGCAGGCTTGGGGGCGCCGAACCGGGGAGCTGTTTTTT. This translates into CASSLAQQAWGRRTGELFF. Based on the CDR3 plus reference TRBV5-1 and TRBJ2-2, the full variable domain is KAGVTQTPRYLIKTRGQQVTLSCSPISGHRSVSWYQQTPGQGLQFLFEYFSETQRNKGNFPGRFSGRQFSNSRSEMNVSTLELGDSALYLCASSLAQQAWGRRTGELFFGEGSRLTVL.

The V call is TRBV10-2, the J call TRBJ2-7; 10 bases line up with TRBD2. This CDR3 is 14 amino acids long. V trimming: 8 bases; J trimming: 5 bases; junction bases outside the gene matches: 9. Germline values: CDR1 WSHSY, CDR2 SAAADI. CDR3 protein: CASVGPSGSNEQYF. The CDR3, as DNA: TGCGCCAGCGTGGGGCCTAGCGGGAGTAACGAGCAGTACTTC.

The CDR3 nucleotides are TGTGCCAGCAGTCCTAGGGAGTATGGCTACACCTTC. Its translation is CASSPREYGYTF. This chain links TRBV28 with TRBJ1-2; D call uncertain. The CDR3 loop spans 12 amino acids. Trimming took off 5 bases at V and 5 bases at J, with 9 bases between the two ends. Per germline, CDR1 MDHEN and CDR2 SYDVKM.

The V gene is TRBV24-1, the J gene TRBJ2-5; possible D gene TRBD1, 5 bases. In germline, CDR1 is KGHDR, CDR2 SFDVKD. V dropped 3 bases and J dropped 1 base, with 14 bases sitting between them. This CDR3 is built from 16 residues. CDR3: CATSDATQALQETQYF. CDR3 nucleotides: TGTGCCACCAGTGATGCTACACAGGCTCTCCAAGAGACCCAGTACTTC.

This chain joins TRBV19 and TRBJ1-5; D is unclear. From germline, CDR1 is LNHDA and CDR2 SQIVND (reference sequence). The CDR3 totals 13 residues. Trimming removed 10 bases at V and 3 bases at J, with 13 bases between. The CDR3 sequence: CAIADGANQPQHF. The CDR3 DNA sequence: TGTGCCATCGCCGACGGAGCCAATCAGCCCCAGCATTTT.

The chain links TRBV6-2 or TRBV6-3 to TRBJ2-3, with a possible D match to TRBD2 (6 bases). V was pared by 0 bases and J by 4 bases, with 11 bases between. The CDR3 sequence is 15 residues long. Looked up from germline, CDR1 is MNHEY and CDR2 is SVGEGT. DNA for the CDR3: TGTGCCAGCAGTTACTCAGGGGACTTAGCAGATACGCAGTATTTT. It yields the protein CASSYSGDLADTQYF.

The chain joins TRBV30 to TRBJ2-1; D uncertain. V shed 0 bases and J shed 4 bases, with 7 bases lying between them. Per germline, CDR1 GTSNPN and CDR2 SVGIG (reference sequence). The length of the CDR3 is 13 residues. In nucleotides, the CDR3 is TGTGCCTGGAGTGTATTTCCGTACAATGAGCAGTTCTTC. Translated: CAWSVFPYNEQFF.

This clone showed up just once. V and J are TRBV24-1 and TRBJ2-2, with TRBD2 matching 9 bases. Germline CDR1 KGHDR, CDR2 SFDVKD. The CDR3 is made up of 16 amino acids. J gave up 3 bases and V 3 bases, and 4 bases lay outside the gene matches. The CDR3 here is CATSDQGLADTGELFF. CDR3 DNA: TGTGCCACCAGTGATCAGGGACTAGCCGACACCGGGGAGCTGTTTTTT.

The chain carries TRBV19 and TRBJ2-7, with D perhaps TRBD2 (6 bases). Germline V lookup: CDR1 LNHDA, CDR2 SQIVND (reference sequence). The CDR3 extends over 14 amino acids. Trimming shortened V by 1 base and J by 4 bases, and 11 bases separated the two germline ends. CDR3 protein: CASSIAGEAYEQYF. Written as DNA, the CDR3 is TGTGCCAGTAGTATAGCGGGAGAGGCTTACGAGCAGTACTTC.

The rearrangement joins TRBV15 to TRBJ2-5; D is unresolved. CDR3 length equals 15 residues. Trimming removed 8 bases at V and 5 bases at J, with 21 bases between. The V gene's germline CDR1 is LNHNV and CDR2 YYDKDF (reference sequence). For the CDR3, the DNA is TGTGCCACCGCTCTTTCCCAGAAGTCATGGGAGACCCAGTACTTC. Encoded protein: CATALSQKSWETQYF.